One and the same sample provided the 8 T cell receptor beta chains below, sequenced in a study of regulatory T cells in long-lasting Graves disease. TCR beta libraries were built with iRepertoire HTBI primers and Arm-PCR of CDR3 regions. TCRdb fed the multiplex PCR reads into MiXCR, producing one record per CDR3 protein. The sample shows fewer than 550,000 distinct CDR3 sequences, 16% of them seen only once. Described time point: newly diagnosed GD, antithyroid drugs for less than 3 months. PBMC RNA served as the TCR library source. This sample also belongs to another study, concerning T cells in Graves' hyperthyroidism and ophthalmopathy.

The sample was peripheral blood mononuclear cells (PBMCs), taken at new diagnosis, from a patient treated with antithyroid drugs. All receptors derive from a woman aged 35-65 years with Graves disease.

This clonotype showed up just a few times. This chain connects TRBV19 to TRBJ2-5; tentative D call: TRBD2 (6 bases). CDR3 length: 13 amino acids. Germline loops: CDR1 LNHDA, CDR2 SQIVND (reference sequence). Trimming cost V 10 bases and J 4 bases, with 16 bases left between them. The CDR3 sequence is CATTAGRGETQYF. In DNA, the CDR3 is TGTGCCACCACCGCCGGGCGGGGAGAGACCCAGTACTTC. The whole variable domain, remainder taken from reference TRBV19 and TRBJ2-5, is DGGITQSPKYLFRKEGQNVTLSCEQNLNHDAMYWYRQDPGQGLRLIYYSQIVNDFQKGDIAEGYSVSREKKESFPLTVTSAQKNPTAFYLCATTAGRGETQYFGPGTRLLVL.

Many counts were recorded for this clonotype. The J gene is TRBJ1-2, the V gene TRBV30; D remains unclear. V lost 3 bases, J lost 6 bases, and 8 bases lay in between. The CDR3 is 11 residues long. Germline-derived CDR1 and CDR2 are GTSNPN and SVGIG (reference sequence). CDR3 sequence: CAWRRADGYTF. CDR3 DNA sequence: TGTGCCTGGAGAAGGGCGGATGGCTACACCTTC. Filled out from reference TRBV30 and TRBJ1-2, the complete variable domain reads SQTIHQWPATLVQPVGSPLSLECTVEGTSNPNLYWYRQAAGRGLQLLFYSVGIGQISSEVPQNLSASRPQDRQFILSSKKLLLSDSGFYLCAWRRADGYTFGSGTRLTVV.

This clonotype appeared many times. The CDR3 DNA sequence: TGTGCCAGCAGTTTGAGTGGGGGCGTGTACACTGAAGCTTTCTTT. Protein sequence: CASSLSGGVYTEAFF. The V gene is TRBV12-3 or TRBV12-4, the J gene TRBJ1-1; TRBD1 might be the D (6 bases). The CDR3 is 15 residues long. The germline V and J ends were trimmed by 3 bases and 3 bases, with 14 bases remaining between them.

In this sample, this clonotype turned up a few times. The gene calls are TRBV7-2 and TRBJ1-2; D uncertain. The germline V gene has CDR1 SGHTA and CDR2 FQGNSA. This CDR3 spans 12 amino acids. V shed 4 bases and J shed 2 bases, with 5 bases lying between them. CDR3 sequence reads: CASSSTNYGYTF. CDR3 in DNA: TGTGCCAGCAGCTCTACCAACTATGGCTACACCTTC.

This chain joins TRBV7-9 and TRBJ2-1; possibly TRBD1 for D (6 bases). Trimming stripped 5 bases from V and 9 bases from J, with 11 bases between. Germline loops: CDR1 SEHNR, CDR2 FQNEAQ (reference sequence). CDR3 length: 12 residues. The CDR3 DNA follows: TGTGCCAGCAGCGGAACAGGGTTTGAGCAGTTCTTC. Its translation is CASSGTGFEQFF.

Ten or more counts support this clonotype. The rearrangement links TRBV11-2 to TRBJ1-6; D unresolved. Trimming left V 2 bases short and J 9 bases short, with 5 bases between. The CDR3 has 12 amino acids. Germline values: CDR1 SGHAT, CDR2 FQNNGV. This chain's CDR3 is CASSLPSSPLHF. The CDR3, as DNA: TGTGCCAGCAGCTTACCGTCTTCACCCCTCCACTTT.

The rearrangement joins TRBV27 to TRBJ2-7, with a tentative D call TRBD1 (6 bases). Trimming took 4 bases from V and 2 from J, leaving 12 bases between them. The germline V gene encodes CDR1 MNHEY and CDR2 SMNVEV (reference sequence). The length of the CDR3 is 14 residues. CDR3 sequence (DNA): TGTGCCAGCAGTTCTCTAGACAGGACCTACGAGCAGTACTTC. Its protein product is CASSSLDRTYEQYF.

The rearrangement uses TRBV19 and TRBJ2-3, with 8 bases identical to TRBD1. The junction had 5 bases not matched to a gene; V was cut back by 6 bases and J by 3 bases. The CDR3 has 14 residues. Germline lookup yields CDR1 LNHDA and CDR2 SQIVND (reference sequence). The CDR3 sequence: CASSRDRQTDTQYF. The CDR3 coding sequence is TGTGCCAGTAGCCGGGACAGGCAGACAGATACGCAGTATTTT.